This T cell receptor (beta chain) is from a study of blood T cells in healthy people across ages. Germline V CDR1 and CDR2: SGHTA, FQGNSA. Trimming took 1 base from V and 2 from J, leaving 6 bases between them. This CDR3 spans 14 amino acids. Findings and limits, study-wide: Comparison with aged donors showed that long-lived donors had more naive CD4+ cells and higher diversity.

This clonotype was counted once. Its specificity is not known. Combining a sample-barcoded 5' primer with a J-beta primer mix, a second PCR ran for about 6 to 11 cycles. Each cDNA was tagged by a template-switch adaptor containing 12 random nucleotides. TCRdb passed the 5' RACE reads through MiXCR, listing each CDR3 protein once. The sample contains over a million distinct CDR3 sequences, 20% to 25% of which appear only once. Total RNA extracted from each sample amounted to at least 6 micrograms. A further study also used this sample, focusing on T cells of mothers and their children. From that report: Second-PCR primer M1S introduced sample barcodes and 2-4 random nucleotides.

This receptor was taken from a girl aged 2 to 9 in good health. Sequencing was performed on blood. This chain links TRBV7-2 with TRBJ2-1; no firm D call. The CDR3 protein is CASSLEVTYNEQFF. In DNA, the CDR3 is TGTGCCAGCAGCTTAGAGGTAACCTACAATGAGCAGTTCTTC.